The TCR beta chain under discussion was sequenced for a study of T cells in Graves' hyperthyroidism and ophthalmopathy. The CDR3 regions of TCR beta were amplified from RNA transcripts. An initial round of RT-PCR targeting the TCR CDR3 relied on the HTBI primer set. TCRdb recomputed calls from the multiplex PCR reads with MiXCR, one row per CDR3 protein. This table has more than 550,000 distinct CDR3 sequences, 45% appearing once. This clonotype has at least ten counts. Its specificity is not known. Patients with uncontrolled infections, other autoimmune diseases, pregnancy or lactation were excluded. Thyroid ultrasound, orbital computed tomography, clinical symptoms, and serum thyroxine and TRAb underpinned diagnoses. General study results and limits: Before onset, ophthalmopathy was predicted by the model a median about 6.2 months earlier. Classification by a 13 V-J model distinguished ophthalmopathy from stable hyperthyroidism.

The sequencing sample was made of peripheral blood or thyroid tissue (not recorded which). This TCR was recovered from an adult man with Graves' disease, either hyperthyroidism or ophthalmopathy (not recorded which).

In DNA, the CDR3 is TGTGCCAGCAGCCCCAGACTAGCGAGAGAAGAGACCCAGTACTTC. Translating it yields CASSPRLAREETQYF. The rearrangement links TRBV7-2 to TRBJ2-5, with 8 nucleotides matching TRBD2. Per the germline V gene, CDR1 is SGHTA and CDR2 is FQGNSA. The V segment lost 5 bases and the J segment 3 bases; nucleotides outside the gene matches: 8. This CDR3 contains 15 residues.